Below, one T cell receptor (beta chain) is given with its context. This clone was seen a handful of times. The specificity of this receptor is unknown. It has no much larger one-base neighbor in the sample; base qualities were not kept. This sample is part of a study of cytotoxic CD8 clonotypes in ibrutinib-treated CLL (dated by TCRdb to the early 2020s). Concerning the study at large: The cohort was composed of 10 to 11 relapsed/refractory and roughly 16 treatment-naive patients; IGHV unmutated status was identified in around 17 patients. Responses were partial in around 25 patients and complete in 2; after median 68 months follow-up, approximately 15 stayed in remission and 12 progressed. Response samples were obtained after a median of approximately 12 months of treatment, with a range of about 6 to 40 months. On average, each sample had roughly 230,000 productive templates and around 100,000 productive rearrangements. Of the roughly 86 people in the trial, around 26 had longitudinal samples available. Cryopreserved peripheral blood mononuclear cells were collected at three points: before therapy, at response, and at either sustained remission or disease progression. Patients were still on ibrutinib when every remission and progressive disease sample was collected.

A MiSeq instrument was used for deep resolution sequencing, which targeted depths ranging from 1 in 1 million up to 1 in 200,000 T cells, with coverage averaging 10x for each clonotype. The immunoSEQ hsTCRB Kit was used to generate TCR beta libraries. In the authors' own workflow: The data were analyzed with ImmunoSEQ Analyzer and ImmunoSEQ Data Assistant, and V, D and J gene assignments followed IMGT definitions. Clonality, which ranges from 0 to 1, was calculated as one minus the normalized Shannon entropy of productive rearrangement frequencies. Public clonotype analysis was restricted to overrepresented clonotypes comprising at least 0.05% of each patient's repertoire. Around 13 age-matched healthy donor repertoires from immuneACCESS were used as controls for clonality. TCRdb limited this immuneACCESS table to in-frame rearrangements with V and J called. A share of clones is missing; checked studies link under half to unresolved V genes, and the rest is unexplained. V and J calls and clone size are as listed in that table; D and trimming were resolved from the DNA. For this sample the table gives approximately 320,000 clones, of which 67% were detected only once. The ten largest clones add up to roughly 6.3% of the sample.

Paper-wide results and their limitations: Sampling times were not matched between sustained-remission and progressing patients, and lymph node repertoires were not studied. At baseline, clonality was higher than in age-matched healthy donors and showed a strong correlation with circulating CD8+ T-cell counts. Public clonotypes were found to be uncommon and were observed to contract or remain stable during treatment; the increase in clonality was shown to reflect expansion of private clonotypes at ibrutinib response. An increase in clonality was observed at ibrutinib response, with clonality remaining stable during sustained remission and falling back toward baseline at progression.

For TCR beta library preparation, approximately 1.9 micrograms of genomic DNA was extracted from cryopreserved PBMCs. High-throughput TCR beta sequencing was performed on longitudinal blood samples from CLL patients receiving ibrutinib monotherapy. Patients were enrolled in a phase 2 open-label single-center ibrutinib monotherapy trial. Source: PBMCs, taken after 36 months of ibrutinib treatment. This receptor was obtained from a human donor with chronic lymphocytic leukemia.

The CDR3 protein sequence reads: CSVTGRAYTEAFF. Here is the DNA: TGCAGCGTGACAGGGAGGGCATACACTGAAGCTTTCTTT. This receptor chain uses TRBV29-1 and TRBJ1-1; TRBD1 fits 7 bases in the junction. Via the germline V gene, CDR1 is SQVTM and CDR2 ANQGSEA. From V the trimming removes 6 bases and from J it removes 3 bases, while the gene matches leave 7 bases of the junction unaccounted for. Including cysteine and phenylalanine, the CDR3 has 13 amino acids. Solely the CDR3 DNA is kept, with 39 bases framed from the first base.